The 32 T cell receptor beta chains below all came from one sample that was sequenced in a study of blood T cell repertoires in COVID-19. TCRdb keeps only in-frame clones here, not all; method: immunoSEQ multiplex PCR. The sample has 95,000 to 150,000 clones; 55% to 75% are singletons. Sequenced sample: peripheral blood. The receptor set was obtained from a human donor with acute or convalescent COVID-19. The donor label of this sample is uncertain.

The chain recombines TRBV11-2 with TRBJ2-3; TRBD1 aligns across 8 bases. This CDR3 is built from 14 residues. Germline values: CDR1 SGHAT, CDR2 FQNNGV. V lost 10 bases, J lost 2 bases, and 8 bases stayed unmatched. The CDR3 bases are TGTGCCACCACCAGGACAGGGCTCACAGATACGCAGTATTTT. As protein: CATTRTGLTDTQYF.

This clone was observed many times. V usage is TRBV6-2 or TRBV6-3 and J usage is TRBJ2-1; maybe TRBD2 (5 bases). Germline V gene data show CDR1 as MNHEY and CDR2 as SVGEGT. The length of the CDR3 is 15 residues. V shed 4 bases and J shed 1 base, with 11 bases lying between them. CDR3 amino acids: CASSSLGGSYNEQFF. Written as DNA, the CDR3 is TGTGCCAGCAGTTCCCTTGGCGGGTCCTACAATGAGCAGTTCTTC.

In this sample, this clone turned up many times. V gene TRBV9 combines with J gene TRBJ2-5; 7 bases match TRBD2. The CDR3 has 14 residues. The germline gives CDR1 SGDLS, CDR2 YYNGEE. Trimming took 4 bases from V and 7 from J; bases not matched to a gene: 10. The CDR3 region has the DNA TGTGCCAGCAGCCCCCCCGGGGGGATCGGGACCCAGTACTTC. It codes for CASSPPGGIGTQYF.

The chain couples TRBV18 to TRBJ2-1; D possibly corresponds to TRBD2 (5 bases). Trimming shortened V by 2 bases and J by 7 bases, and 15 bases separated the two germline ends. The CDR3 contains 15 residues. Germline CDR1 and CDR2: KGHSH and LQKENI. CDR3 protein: CASSPSYLAINEQFF. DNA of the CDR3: TGTGCCAGCTCACCATCCTACCTAGCAATTAATGAGCAGTTCTTC.

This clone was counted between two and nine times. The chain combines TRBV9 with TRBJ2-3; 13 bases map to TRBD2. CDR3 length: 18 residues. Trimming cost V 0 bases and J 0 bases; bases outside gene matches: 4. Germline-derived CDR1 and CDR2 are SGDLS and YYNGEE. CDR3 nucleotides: TGTGCCAGCAGCGTAGCGACTAGCGGGGGGTTTAGCACAGATACGCAGTATTTT. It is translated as CASSVATSGGFSTDTQYF.

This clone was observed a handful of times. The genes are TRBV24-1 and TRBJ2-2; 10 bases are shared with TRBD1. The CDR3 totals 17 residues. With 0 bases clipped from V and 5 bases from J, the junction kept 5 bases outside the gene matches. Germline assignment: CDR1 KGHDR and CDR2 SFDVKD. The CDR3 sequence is CATSDLRDRGGTGELFF. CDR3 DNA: TGTGCCACCAGTGATTTGCGGGACAGGGGAGGAACCGGGGAGCTGTTTTTT.

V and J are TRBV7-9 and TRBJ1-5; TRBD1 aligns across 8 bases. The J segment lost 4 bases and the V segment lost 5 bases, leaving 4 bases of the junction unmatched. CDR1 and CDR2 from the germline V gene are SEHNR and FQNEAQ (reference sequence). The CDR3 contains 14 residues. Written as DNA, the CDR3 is TGTGCCAGCAGCATGGACAGGGCTAATCAGCCCCAGCATTTT. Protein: CASSMDRANQPQHF.

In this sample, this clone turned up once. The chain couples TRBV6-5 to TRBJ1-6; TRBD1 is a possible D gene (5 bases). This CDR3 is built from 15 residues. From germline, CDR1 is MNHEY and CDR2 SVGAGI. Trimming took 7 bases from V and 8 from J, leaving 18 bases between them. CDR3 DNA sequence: TGTGCCAGCAACCAAGGGGTACAGGCGGATTCACCCCTCCACTTT. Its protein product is CASNQGVQADSPLHF.

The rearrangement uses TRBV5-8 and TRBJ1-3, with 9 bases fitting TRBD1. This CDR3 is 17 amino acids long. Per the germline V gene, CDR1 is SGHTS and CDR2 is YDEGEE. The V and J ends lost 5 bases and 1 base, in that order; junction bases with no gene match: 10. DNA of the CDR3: TGTGCCAGCAGGGGGAGACAGGGGGGGACTTCTGGAAACACCATATATTTT. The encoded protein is CASRGRQGGTSGNTIYF.

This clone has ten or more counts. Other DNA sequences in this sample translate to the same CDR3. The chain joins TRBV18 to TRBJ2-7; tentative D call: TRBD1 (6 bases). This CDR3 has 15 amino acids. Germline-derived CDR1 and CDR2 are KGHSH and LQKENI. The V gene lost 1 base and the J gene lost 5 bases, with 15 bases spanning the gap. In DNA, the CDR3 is TGTGCCAGCTCACCACGAAGGCAGGGGTCTAACGAGCAGTACTTC. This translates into CASSPRRQGSNEQYF.

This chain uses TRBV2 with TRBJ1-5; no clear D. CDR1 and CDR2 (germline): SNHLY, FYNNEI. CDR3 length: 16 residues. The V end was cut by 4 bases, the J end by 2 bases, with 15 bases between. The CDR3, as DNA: TGTGCCAGCAGTGCACCGGTTTCGGAGGGCAATCAGCCCCAGCATTTT. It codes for CASSAPVSEGNQPQHF.

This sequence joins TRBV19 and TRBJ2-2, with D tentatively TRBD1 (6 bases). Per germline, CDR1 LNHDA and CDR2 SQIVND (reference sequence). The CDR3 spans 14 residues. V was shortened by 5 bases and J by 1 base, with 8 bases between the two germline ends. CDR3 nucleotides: TGTGCCAGTAGTGCGGACAGGAACACCGGGGAGCTGTTTTTT. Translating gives CASSADRNTGELFF.

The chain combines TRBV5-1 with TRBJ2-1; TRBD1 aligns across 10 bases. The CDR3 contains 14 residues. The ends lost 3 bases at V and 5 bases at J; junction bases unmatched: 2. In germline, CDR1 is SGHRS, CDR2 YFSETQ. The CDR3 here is CASSWTGGNNEQFF. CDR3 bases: TGCGCCAGCAGCTGGACAGGGGGGAACAATGAGCAGTTCTTC.

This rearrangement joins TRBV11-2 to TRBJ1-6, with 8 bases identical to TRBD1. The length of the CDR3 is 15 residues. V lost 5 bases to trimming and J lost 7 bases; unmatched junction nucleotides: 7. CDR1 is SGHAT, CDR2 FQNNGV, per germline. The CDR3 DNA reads TGTGCCAGCAGCCCCGACCGGACAGGGAATTCACCCCTCCACTTT. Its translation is CASSPDRTGNSPLHF.

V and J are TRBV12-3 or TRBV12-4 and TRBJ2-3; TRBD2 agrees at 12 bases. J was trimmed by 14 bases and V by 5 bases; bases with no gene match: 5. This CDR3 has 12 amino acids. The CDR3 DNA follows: TGTGCCAGCAGTATAAGGACTAGCGGGGTGTATTTT. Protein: CASSIRTSGVYF.

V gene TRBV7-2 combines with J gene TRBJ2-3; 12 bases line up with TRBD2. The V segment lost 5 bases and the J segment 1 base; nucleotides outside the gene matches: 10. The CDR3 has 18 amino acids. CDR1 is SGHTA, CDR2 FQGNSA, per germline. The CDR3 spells CASSLWPSGGEGTDTQYF. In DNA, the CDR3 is TGTGCCAGCAGCCTGTGGCCTAGCGGGGGGGAGGGCACAGATACGCAGTATTTT.

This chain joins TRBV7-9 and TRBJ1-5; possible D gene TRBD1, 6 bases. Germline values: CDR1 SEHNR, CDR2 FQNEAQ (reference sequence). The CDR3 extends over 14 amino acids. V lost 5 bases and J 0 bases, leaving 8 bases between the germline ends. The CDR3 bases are TGTGCCAGCAGCCGGACAGTTAGCAATCAGCCCCAGCATTTT. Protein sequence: CASSRTVSNQPQHF.

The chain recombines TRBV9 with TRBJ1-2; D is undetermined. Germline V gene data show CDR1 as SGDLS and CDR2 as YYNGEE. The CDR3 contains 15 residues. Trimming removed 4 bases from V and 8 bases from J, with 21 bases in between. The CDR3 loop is CASSPRIRWREGYTF. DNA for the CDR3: TGTGCCAGCAGCCCCCGTATAAGGTGGAGGGAGGGCTACACCTTC.

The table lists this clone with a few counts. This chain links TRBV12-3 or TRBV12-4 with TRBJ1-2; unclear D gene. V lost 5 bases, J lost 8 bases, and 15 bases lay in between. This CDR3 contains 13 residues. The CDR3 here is CASSQHSSTGYTF. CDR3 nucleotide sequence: TGTGCCAGCAGTCAACACAGCTCGACGGGCTACACCTTC.

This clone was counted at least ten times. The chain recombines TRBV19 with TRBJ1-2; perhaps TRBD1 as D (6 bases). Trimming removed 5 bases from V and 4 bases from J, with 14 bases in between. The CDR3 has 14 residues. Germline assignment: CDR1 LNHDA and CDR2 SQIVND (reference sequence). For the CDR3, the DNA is TGTGCCAGTAGTCCCTCGGACAGAACCTATGGCTACACCTTC. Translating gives CASSPSDRTYGYTF.

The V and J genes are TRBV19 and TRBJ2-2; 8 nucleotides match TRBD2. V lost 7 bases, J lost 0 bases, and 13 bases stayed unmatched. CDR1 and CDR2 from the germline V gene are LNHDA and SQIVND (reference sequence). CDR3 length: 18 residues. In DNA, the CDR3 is TGTGCCAGTATCAGGACTAGCTTTGGGGATACGAACACCGGGGAGCTGTTTTTT. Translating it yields CASIRTSFGDTNTGELFF.

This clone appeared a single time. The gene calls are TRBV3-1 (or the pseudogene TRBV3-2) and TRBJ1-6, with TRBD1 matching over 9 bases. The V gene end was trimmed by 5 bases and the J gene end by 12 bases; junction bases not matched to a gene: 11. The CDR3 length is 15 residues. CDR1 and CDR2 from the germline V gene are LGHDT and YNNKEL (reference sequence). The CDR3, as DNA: TGTGCCAGCAGCTCAAAGGGGACAGGGTTGATACCCCTCCACTTT. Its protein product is CASSSKGTGLIPLHF.

The CDR3 loop reads CASRQITSTDTQYF. The DNA for the CDR3 is TGTGCCAGCAGACAGATCACTAGCACAGATACGCAGTATTTT. The chain carries TRBV6-5 and TRBJ2-3, with D unclear. Germline-derived CDR1 and CDR2 are MNHEY and SVGAGI. The CDR3 loop spans 14 amino acids. The V end was cut by 6 bases, the J end by 0 bases, with 10 bases between.

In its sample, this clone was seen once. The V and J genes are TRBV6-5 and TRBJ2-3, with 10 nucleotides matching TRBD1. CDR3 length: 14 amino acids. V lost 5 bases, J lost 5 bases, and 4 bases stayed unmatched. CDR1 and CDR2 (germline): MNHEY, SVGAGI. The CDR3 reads CASSPGQGRDTQYF. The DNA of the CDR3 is TGTGCCAGCAGTCCGGGACAGGGGAGAGATACGCAGTATTTT.

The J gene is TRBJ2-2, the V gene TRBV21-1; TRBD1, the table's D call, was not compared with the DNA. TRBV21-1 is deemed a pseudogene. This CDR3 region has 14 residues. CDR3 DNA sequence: TGTGCCAGCAGCAAAGGACAGGGCACCGGGGAGCTGTTTTTT. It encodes CASSKGQGTGELFF.

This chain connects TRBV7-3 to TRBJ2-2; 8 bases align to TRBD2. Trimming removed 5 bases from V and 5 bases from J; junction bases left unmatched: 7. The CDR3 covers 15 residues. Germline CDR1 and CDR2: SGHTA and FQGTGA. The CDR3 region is CASSPGGLYTGELFF. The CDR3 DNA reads TGTGCCAGCAGCCCGGGGGGGCTTTATACCGGGGAGCTGTTTTTT.

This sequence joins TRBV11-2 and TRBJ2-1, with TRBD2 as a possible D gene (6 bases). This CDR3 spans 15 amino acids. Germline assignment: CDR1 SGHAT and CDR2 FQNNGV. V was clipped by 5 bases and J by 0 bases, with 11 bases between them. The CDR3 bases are TGTGCCAGCAGCCGCCGGGACTTCTCCTACAATGAGCAGTTCTTC. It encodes CASSRRDFSYNEQFF. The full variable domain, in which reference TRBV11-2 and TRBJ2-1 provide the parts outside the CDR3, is EAGVAQSPRYKIIEKRQSVAFWCNPISGHATLYWYQQILGQGPKLLIQFQNNGVVDDSQLPKDRFSAERLKGVDSTLKIQPAKLEDSAVYLCASSRRDFSYNEQFFGPGTRLTVL.

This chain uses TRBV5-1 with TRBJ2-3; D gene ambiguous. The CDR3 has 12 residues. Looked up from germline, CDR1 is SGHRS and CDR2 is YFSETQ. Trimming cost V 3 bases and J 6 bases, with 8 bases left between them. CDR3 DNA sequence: TGCGCCAGCAGCTCCCCCGGGGATACGCAGTATTTT. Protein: CASSSPGDTQYF.

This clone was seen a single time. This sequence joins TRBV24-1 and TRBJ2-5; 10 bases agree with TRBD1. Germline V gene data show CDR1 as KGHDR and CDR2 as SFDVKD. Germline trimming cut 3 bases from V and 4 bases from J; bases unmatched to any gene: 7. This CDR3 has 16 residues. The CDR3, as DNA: TGTGCCACCAGTGATCCTCGGACAGGGGGTCCAGAGACCCAGTACTTC. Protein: CATSDPRTGGPETQYF.

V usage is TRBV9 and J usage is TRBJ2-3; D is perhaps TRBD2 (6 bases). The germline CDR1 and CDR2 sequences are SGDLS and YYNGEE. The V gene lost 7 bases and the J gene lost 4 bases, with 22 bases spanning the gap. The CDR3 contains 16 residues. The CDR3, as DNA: TGTGCCAGCTCCTTGGTTGGATTGCGGGGCCCAGATACGCAGTATTTT. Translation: CASSLVGLRGPDTQYF.

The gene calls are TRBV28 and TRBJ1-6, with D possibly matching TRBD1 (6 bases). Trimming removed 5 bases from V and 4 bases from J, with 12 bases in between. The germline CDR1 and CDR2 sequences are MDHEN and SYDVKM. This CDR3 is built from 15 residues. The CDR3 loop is CASSADRPYNSPLHF. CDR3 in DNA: TGTGCCAGCAGTGCTGACAGGCCTTATAATTCACCCCTCCACTTT.

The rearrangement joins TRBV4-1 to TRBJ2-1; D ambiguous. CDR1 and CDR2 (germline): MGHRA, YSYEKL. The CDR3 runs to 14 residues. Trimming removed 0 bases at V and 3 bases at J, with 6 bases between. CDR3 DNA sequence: TGCGCCAGCAGCCAAGATCCTGTCTACAATGAGCAGTTCTTC. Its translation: CASSQDPVYNEQFF.